The clone carrying this T cell receptor (beta chain) showed up just a few times. This sample stems from a study of blood T cells in healthy people across ages. Alongside a J-beta primer mix, a sample-barcoded 5' primer served in a second PCR lasting about 7 to 12 cycles. TCRdb called the 5' RACE reads again in MiXCR, with one record for every CDR3 protein. The sample contains hundreds of thousands of distinct CDR3 sequences, about 52% of which appear only once. This CDR3 is 12 amino acids long. V was trimmed by 6 bases and J by 1 base, leaving 5 bases between them. This clonotype was obtained from an older woman in good health. The sample consisted of blood. The chain carries TRBV12-3 or TRBV12-4 and TRBJ2-3; D unresolved. CDR3 bases: TGTGCCAGCAGATTGCGCACAGATACGCAGTATTTT. Its translation: CASRLRTDTQYF.